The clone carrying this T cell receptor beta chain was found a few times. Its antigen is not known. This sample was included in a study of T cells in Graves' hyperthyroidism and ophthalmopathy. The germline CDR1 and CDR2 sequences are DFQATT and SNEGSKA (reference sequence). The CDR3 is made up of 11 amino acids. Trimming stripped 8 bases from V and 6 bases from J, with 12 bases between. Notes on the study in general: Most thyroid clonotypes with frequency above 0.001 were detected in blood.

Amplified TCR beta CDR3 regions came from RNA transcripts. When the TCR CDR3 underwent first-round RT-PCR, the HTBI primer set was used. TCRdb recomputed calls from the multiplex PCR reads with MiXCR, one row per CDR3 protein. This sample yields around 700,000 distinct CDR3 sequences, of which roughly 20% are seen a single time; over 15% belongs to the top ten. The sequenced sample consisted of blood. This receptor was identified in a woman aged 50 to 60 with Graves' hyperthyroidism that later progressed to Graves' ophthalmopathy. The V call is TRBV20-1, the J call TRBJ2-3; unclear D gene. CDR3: CSLGWTDTQYF. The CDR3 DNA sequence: TGCAGTTTAGGGTGGACGGATACGCAGTATTTT.